These T cell receptor beta chains were read from a single sample in a study of cytomegalovirus exposure and HLA in healthy donors. Measured with immunoSEQ multiplex PCR; TCRdb has only the in-frame clones, and not every one. The data contain around 92,000 clones, 60% to 75% of them singletons. The specimen was PBMCs. The receptors originated from a woman in her 70s in good health and CMV-seropositive. The CDR3 runs from the conserved cysteine through the conserved F or W. Each record gives: D gene, J gene, CDR3 length, V gene, clone size, CDR3 protein, CDR3 DNA. D genes are given only for firm matches. Some rows have no size entry. The others give once, few or many, or a class for an expanded clone.

D: -; J: TRBJ2-6; length: 15; V: TRBV7-3; size: -; CDR3: CASSLAGLLSGVLTF; DNA: TGTGCCAGCAGCTTAGCGGGACTTTTGAGTGGCGTCCTGACTTTC
D: -; J: TRBJ2-5; length: 16; V: TRBV11-2; size: -; CDR3: CASSLGAGARGETQYF; DNA: TGTGCCAGCAGCTTAGGTGCGGGGGCCCGGGGGGAGACCCAGTACTTC
D: -; J: TRBJ1-1; length: 14; V: TRBV7-9; size: -; CDR3: CASSLEQGTTEAFF; DNA: TGTGCCAGCAGCTTAGAGCAGGGAACCACTGAAGCTTTCTTT
D: TRBD1; J: TRBJ2-3; length: 15; V: TRBV18; size: -; CDR3: CASSAGQGATDTQYF; DNA: TGTGCCAGCTCAGCCGGCCAGGGGGCGACAGATACGCAGTATTTT
D: -; J: TRBJ2-7; length: 22; V: TRBV1; size: few; CDR3: CTSSQDGRDYSPLGAGSYEQYF; DNA: TGCACCAGCAGCCAAGATGGAAGGGACTATAGCCCGTTGGGTGCTGGATCCTACGAGCAGTACTTC
D: TRBD1; J: TRBJ1-4; length: 16; V: TRBV28; size: -; CDR3: CASSPGQGKANEKPFF; DNA: TGTGCCAGCAGTCCGGGACAGGGGAAGGCTAATGAAAAACCGTTTTTT
D: -; J: TRBJ1-6; length: 14; V: TRBV7-9; size: once; CDR3: CASSRGLFGSPLHF; DNA: TGTGCCAGCAGCAGAGGGCTATTTGGTTCACCCCTCCACTTT
D: -; J: TRBJ2-3; length: 16; V: TRBV19; size: -; CDR3: CASSRRTVLQTDTQYF; DNA: TGTGCCAGTAGTCGACGGACAGTCCTACAAACAGATACGCAGTATTTT
D: TRBD1; J: TRBJ2-3; length: 15; V: TRBV10-3; size: -; CDR3: CAIRPLDRVADTQYF; DNA: TGTGCCATCAGACCACTTGACAGGGTAGCAGATACGCAGTATTTT
D: TRBD1; J: TRBJ1-2; length: 15; V: TRBV4-1; size: -; CDR3: CASSTQSGTGNGYTF; DNA: TGCGCCAGCAGCACCCAGTCCGGGACAGGGAATGGCTACACCTTC